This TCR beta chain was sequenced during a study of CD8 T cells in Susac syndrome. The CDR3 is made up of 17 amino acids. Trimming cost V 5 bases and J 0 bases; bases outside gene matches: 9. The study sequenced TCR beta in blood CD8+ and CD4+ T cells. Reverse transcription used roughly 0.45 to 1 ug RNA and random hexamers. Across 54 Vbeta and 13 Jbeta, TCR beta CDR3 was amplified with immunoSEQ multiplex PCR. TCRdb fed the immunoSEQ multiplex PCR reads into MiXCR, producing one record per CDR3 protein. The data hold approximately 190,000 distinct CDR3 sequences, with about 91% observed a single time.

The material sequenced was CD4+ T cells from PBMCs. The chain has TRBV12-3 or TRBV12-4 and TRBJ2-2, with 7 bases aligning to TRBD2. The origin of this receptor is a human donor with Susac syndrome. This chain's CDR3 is CASSPSRGRANTGELFF. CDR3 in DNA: TGTGCCAGCAGTCCCTCCCGTGGGAGGGCGAACACCGGGGAGCTGTTTTTT.